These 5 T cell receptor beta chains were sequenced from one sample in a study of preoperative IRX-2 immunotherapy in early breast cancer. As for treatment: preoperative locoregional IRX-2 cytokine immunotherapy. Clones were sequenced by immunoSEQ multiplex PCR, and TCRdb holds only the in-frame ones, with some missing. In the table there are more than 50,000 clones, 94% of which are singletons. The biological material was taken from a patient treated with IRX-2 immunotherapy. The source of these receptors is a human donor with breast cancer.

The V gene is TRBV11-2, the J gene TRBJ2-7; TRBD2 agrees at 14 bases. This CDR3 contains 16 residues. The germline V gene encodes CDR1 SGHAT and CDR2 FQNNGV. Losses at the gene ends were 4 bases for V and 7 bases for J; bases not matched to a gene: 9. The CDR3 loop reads CASSSGLAGGFGEQYF. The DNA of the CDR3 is TGTGCCAGCAGCTCTGGACTAGCGGGGGGTTTTGGGGAGCAGTACTTC.

The CDR3 here is CASSPTGNEQYF. In DNA, the CDR3 is TGTGCCAGCTCACCCACGGGAAACGAGCAGTACTTC. The chain uses TRBV18 and TRBJ2-7; a possible D gene is TRBD2 (5 bases). The CDR3 is made up of 12 amino acids. Germline values: CDR1 KGHSH, CDR2 LQKENI. V lost 3 bases and J lost 5, with 8 bases in between.

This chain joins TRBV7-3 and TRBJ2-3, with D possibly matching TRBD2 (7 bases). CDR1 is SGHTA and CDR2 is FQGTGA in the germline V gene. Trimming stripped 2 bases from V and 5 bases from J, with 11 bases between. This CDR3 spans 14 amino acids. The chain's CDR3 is CASSLGGAVDTQYF. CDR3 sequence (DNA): TGTGCCAGCAGCTTAGGGGGGGCAGTAGATACGCAGTATTTT.

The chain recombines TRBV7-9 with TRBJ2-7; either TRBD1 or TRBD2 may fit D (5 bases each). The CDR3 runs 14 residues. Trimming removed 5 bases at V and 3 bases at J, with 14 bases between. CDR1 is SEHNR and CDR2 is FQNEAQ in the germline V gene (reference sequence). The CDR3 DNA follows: TGTGCCAGCAGCACATCCCGGGGCCTCTACGAGCAGTACTTC. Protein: CASSTSRGLYEQYF.

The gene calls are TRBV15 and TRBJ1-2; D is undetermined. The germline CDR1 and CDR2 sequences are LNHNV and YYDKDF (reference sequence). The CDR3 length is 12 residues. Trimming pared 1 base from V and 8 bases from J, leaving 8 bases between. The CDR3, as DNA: TGTGCCACCAGCAGAGCTAGAGAGGGCTACACCTTC. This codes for CATSRAREGYTF.